This record concerns one TCR beta chain sequence. This clonotype was counted only a few times. What this receptor recognizes is not known. It has no much larger one-base neighbor in the sample; base qualities were not kept. The library was obtained by PCR. Instrument used: NextSeq 500. Bulk TCR libraries were generated as previously described, with the TCR primers listed in Table S5 used. The Qiagen AllPrep DNA/RNA kit was used to purify total RNA. Reads from multiple sequencing runs of the same library were pooled before analysis. In the source study's methods: Reads were retained only if an exact TCR constant sequence was present, and the retained reads were trimmed to 150 nt and grouped according to their 12-nt molecular barcodes. Within each barcode group, reads were sub-clustered at a 15% Levenshtein threshold, and quality-weighted consensus sequences were built per RNA molecule. Non-functional sequences were excluded, and lower-count sequences lying one edit away from another sequence were also excluded. On the basis of fitting two negative binomial distributions, barcode sub-clusters with fewer than 20% of the maximum read count were discarded. In-frame beta chains were kept once TCRdb had trimmed the public reads at Q25 with fastp and called clones with MiXCR. Rows are unified per CDR3 protein, each entry keeping the most common DNA and genes. TCRdb's processing, not the authors' own work, is the source of the V and J calls. In this sample the table shows over 50,000 distinct CDR3 sequences, around 34% of which occur a single time. The top ten clonotypes cover roughly 3.8% of the sample.

These data belong to a study of molecular identifiers for immune sequencing clone quantification listed by TCRdb under 2018. In the study overall: For a replicate experiment, the RNA from either around 20,000 or 99,000 naive CD8 T cells was divided into five aliquots, and four of those aliquots went on to sequencing. The study was a methods study using CD8 T cells to benchmark molecular-identifier clustering-based TCR repertoire sequencing (MIDCIRS) and TCR RNA copy counting. Overall study results and their limits: Spiked-in Jurkat TCR RNA (10 copies' worth), which is not part of the donor repertoire, was contained in the naive libraries. Clones above 20 RNA copies held over 99% of molecules in CMV-specific effector cells but under 1% in naive cells. Spiked-in Jurkat TCR RNA equivalent to a single cell was reported to be detectable even among 850,000 to 1,000,000 naive CD8 T cells. Highly expanded clone sizes could be underestimated if identical TCR molecules share a barcode. When barcode sub-clustering was not used, chimeric consensus sequences inflated TCR diversity, with chimeras reaching as high as 47%. Modeling indicated roughly 3.3 TCR RNA copies recovered per cell, compared with about 10 by digital PCR, which implies a capture efficiency of approximately 30%.

The CDR3 spans 12 residues, from the cysteine through the phenylalanine. The DNA shown is the 36-base CDR3, in frame from base 1. Based on the germline V gene (reference sequence), the CDR1 and CDR2 sequences are PRHDT and FYEKMQ. V loses 10 bases, J loses 5 bases, and the germline ends lie 15 bases apart. Naive CD8 T cell libraries were made from around 18,000 to 910,000 sorted cells using 10%, 30% or 50% of purified RNA. Naive CD8 T cells were FACS-sorted as CD8+CD4-CCR7+CD45RA+ on a BD FACSAria II into RLT Plus buffer. Detection sensitivity was tested by spiking Jurkat RNA equal to around 11 TCR copies' worth into samples containing roughly 18,000-1,000,000 naive CD8 T cells. CD8 T cells were enriched with RosetteSep CD8+ T Cell Enrichment Cocktail and Ficoll-Paque, followed by ACK red cell lysis.

This TCR was sampled from a human donor in good health. Some libraries in this study had Jurkat cell RNA spiked in. The sequenced sample was naive CD8+ T cells from blood, with Jurkat cell RNA spiked in. The intended sense of this specimen's cell subset or site label: FACS-sorted CD8+CD4-CCR7+CD45RA+ naive T cells. Here the chain combines TRBV13 and TRBJ2-7, with a tentative D gene TRBD1 over 5 matching bases. The sequence in DNA is TGTGCCACCTCCACACTCAGGGACGAGCAGTACTTC. Its product reads: CATSTLRDEQYF.